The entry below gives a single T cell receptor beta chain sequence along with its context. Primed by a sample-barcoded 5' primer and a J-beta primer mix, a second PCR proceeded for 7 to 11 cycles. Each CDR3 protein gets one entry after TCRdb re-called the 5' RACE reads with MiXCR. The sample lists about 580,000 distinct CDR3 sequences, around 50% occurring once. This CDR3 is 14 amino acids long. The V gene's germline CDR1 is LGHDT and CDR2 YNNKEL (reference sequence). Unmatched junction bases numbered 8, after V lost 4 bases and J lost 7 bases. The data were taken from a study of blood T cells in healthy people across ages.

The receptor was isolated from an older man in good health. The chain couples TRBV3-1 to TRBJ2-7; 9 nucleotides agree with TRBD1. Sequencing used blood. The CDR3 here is CASSLGQGTREQYF. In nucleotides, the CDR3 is TGTGCCAGCAGCCTCGGACAGGGGACCCGGGAGCAGTACTTC.